This TCR beta chain was retrieved from a study of T-cell reconstitution after alpha-beta-depleted transplantation in children. This clonotype was seen many times. Unique molecular identifiers were incorporated during preparation of the TCRbeta library. A single record per CDR3 protein comes from TCRdb applying MiXCR to the PCR reads. The top ten hold roughly 3.3% of the sample, which has about 540,000 distinct CDR3 sequences, around 19% seen once. Sequences were derived from PBMCs from the stem cell graft donor, sampled from the stem cell graft. The source is a human donor who donated a stem cell graft to a child with acute lymphoblastic leukemia.

This chain's CDR3 is CASRGPTDTQYF. As DNA, the CDR3 is TGTGCCAGCAGAGGGCCAACAGATACGCAGTATTTT. The J gene is TRBJ2-3, the V gene TRBV11-2, with unresolved D. Germline values: CDR1 SGHAT, CDR2 FQNNGV. V was pared by 6 bases and J by 3 bases, with 7 bases between. The CDR3 totals 12 residues.